Included here is one T cell receptor (beta chain) sequence, with context. The CDR3 has 12 amino acids. CDR1 is SNHLY, CDR2 FYNNEI, per germline. Trimming cost V 3 bases and J 0 bases, with 0 bases left between them. These data are taken from a study of control samples from healthy donors and cancer patients. Libraries were prepared by immunoSEQ multiplex PCR; TCRdb keeps only in-frame clonotypes and omits some of them. This sample has 160,000 or so clones; about 94% occur once, and the top ten carry under 8.5%. The clonotype comes from a woman in her 40s in good health. The chain carries TRBV2 and TRBJ1-5; the D is unclear. The sample comprised blood. The CDR3 bases are TGTGCCAGCAGTGATAGCAATCAGCCCCAGCATTTT. It encodes CASSDSNQPQHF.